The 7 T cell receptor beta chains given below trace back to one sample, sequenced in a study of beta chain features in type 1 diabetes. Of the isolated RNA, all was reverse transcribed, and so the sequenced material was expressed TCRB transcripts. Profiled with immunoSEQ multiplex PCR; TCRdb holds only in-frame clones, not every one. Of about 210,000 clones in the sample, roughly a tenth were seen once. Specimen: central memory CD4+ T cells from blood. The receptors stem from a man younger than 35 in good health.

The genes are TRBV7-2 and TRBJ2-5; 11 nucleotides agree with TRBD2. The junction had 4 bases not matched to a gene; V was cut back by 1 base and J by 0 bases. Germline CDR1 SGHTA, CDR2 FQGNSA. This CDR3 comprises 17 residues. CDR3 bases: TGTGCCAGCAGCTTAGGATCTAGCGGGGGGTACCAAGAGACCCAGTACTTC. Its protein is CASSLGSSGGYQETQYF. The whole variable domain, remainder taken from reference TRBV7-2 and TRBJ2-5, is GAGVSQSPSNKVTEKGKDVELRCDPISGHTALYWYRQSLGQGLEFLIYFQGNSAPDKSGLPSDRFSAERTGGSVSTLTIQRTQQEDSAVYLCASSLGSSGGYQETQYFGPGTRLLVL.

CDR3 loop: CAWSPRWELFF. The CDR3 bases are TGTGCCTGGAGTCCCCGGTGGGAGCTGTTTTTT. The chain is built from TRBV30 and TRBJ2-2; D gene unclear. Germline V gene lookup returns CDR1 GTSNPN and CDR2 SVGIG (reference sequence). The length of the CDR3 is 11 residues. The V gene lost 2 bases and the J gene lost 9 bases, with 7 bases spanning the gap. The full variable domain, its missing parts supplied by reference TRBV30 and TRBJ2-2, is SQTIHQWPATLVQPVGSPLSLECTVEGTSNPNLYWYRQAAGRGLQLLFYSVGIGQISSEVPQNLSASRPQDRQFILSSKKLLLSDSGFYLCAWSPRWELFFGEGSRLTVL.

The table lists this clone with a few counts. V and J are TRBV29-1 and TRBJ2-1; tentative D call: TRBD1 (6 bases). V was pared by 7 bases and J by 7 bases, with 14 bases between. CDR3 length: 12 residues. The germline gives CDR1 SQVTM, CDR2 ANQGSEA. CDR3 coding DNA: TGCAGCGCCCCACAGGGTTGGAATGAGCAGTTCTTC. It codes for CSAPQGWNEQFF.

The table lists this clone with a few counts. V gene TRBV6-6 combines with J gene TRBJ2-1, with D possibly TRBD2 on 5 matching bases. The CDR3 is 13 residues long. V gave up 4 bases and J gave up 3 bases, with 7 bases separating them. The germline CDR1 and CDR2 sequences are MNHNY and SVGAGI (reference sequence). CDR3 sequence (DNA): TGTGCCAGCAGTTCGGAGGACTACAATGAGCAGTTCTTC. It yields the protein CASSSEDYNEQFF.

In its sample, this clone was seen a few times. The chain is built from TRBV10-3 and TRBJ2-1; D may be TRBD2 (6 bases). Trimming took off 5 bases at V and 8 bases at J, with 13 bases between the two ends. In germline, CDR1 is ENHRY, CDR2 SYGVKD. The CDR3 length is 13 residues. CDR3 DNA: TGTGCCATCAGTCCCCCTGGGGGGTATGAGCAGTTCTTC. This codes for CAISPPGGYEQFF.

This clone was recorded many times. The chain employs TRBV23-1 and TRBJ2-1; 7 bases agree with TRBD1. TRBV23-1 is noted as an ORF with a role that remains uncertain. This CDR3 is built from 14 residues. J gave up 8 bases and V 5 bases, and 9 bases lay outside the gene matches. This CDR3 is CASSGRNRGDEQFF. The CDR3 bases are TGCGCCAGCAGTGGGCGGAACAGGGGAGATGAGCAGTTCTTC.

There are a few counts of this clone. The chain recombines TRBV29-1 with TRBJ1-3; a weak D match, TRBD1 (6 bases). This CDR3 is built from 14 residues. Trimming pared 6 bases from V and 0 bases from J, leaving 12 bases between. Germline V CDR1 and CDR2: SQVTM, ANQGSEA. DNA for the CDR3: TGCAGCGTCCGGGACATAAACTCTGGAAACACCATATATTTT. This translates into CSVRDINSGNTIYF. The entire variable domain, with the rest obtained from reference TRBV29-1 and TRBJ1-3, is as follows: SAVISQKPSRDICQRGTSLTIQCQVDSQVTMMFWYRQQPGQSLTLIATANQGSEATYESGFVIDKFPISRPNLTFSTLTVSNMSPEDSSIYLCSVRDINSGNTIYFGEGSWLTVV.